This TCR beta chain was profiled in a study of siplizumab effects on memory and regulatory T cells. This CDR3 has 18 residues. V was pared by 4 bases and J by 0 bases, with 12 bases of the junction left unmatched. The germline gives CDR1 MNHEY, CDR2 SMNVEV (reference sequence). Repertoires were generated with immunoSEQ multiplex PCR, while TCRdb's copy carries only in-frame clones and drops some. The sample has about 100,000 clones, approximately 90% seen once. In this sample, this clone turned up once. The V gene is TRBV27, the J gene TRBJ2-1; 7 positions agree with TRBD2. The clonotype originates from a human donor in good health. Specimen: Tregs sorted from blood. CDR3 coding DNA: TGTGCCAGCAGTTCGCAGACTAGCTCCAAGAGCTCCTACAATGAGCAGTTCTTC. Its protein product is CASSSQTSSKSSYNEQFF.